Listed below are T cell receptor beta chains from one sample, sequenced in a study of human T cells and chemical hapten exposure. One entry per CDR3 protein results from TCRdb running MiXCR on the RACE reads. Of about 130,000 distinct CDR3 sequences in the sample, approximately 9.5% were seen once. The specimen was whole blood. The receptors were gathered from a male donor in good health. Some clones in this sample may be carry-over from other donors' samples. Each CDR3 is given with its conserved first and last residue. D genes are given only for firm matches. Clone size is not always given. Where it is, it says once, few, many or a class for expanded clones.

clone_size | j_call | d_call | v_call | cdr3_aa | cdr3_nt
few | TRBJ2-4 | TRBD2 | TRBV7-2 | CASSSGMASGGSLAKNIQYF | TGTGCCAGCAGCTCAGGGATGGCTAGCGGGGGTTCACTAGCCAAAAACATTCAGTACTTC
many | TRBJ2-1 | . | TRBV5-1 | CASSLEPGRLEQFF | TGCGCCAGCAGCTTGGAGCCAGGAAGGCTGGAGCAGTTCTTC
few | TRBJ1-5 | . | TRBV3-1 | CASSLGTNQPQHF | TGTGCCAGCAGCCTTGGGACCAATCAGCCCCAGCATTTT
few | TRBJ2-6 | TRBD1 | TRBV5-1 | CASYGTAQFSGANVLTF | TGCGCCAGCTACGGGACAGCCCAATTCTCTGGGGCCAACGTCCTGACTTTC
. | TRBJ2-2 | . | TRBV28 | CASRDELFF | TGTGCCAGCAGAGACGAGCTGTTTTTT
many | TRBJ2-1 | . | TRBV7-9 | CASSPVPIYNEQFF | TGTGCCAGCAGCCCGGTCCCTATCTACAATGAGCAGTTCTTC
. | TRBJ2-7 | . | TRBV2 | CASSEQRQGYF | TGTGCCAGCAGTGAACAGAGGCAGGGGTACTTC
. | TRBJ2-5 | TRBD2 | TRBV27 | CASSPKGLAGPLETQYF | TGTGCCAGCAGTCCCAAAGGACTAGCAGGGCCCCTAGAGACCCAGTACTTC
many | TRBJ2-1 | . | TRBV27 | CASSLGQYNEQFF | TGTGCCAGCAGTTTAGGCCAGTACAATGAGCAGTTCTTC
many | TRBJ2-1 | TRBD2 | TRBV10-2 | CASSVGTSSPLFYNEQFF | TGCGCCAGCAGCGTTGGGACTAGCTCCCCGCTCTTTTACAATGAGCAGTTCTTC
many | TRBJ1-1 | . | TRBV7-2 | CASSLFKGPNTEAFF | TGTGCCAGCAGCTTATTCAAGGGGCCCAACACTGAAGCTTTCTTT
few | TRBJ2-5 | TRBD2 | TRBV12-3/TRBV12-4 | CASSLTSGGAETQYF | TGTGCCAGCAGTTTGACTAGCGGGGGGGCAGAGACCCAGTACTTC
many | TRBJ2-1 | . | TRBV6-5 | CASEAKRSNEQFF | TGTGCCAGCGAAGCCAAGAGAAGCAATGAGCAGTTCTTC
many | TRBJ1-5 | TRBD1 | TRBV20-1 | CSARDRQGESQPQHF | TGCAGTGCTAGAGACCGTCAGGGGGAGTCTCAGCCCCAGCATTTT
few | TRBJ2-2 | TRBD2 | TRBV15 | CATSRDLAGDTGELFF | TGTGCCACCAGCAGAGATTTAGCGGGGGACACCGGGGAGCTGTTTTTT
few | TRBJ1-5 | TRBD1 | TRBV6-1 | CASRGQGYQPQHF | TGTGCCAGCAGGGGACAGGGATATCAGCCCCAGCATTTT
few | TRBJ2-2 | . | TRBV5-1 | CASSFVSSNTGELFF | TGCGCCAGCAGTTTTGTGTCCTCCAACACCGGGGAGCTGTTTTTT